The 19 T cell receptor beta chains below come from one sample, sequenced in a study of cytotoxic CD8 clonotypes in ibrutinib-treated CLL. Clones were read by immunoSEQ multiplex PCR, and TCRdb kept only the in-frame ones, dropping some. This sample carries about 140,000 clones, over 75% of them seen once, and the ten largest clones take 7.5% to 8%. The material was PBMCs, obtained after 36 months of ibrutinib treatment. The receptors originated from a human donor with chronic lymphocytic leukemia.

This sequence joins TRBV25-1 and TRBJ1-1; 8 bases are shared with TRBD1. The CDR3 consists of 13 residues. Germline CDR1 is MGHDK and CDR2 is SYGVNS. V trimming: 7 bases; J trimming: 7 bases; junction bases outside the gene matches: 8. CDR3 residues: CASNPTGAFEAFF. The CDR3 coding sequence is TGTGCCAGCAATCCGACAGGGGCCTTTGAAGCTTTCTTT.

The chain uses TRBV30 and TRBJ1-1; TRBD1 agrees at 9 bases. The V gene end was trimmed by 3 bases and the J gene end by 4 bases; junction bases not matched to a gene: 6. This CDR3 contains 14 residues. The germline gives CDR1 GTSNPN, CDR2 SVGIG (reference sequence). The CDR3 DNA is TGTGCCTGGAGGGGACAGGGAAGGATCACTGAAGCTTTCTTT. This codes for CAWRGQGRITEAFF.

In its sample, this clone was seen a few times. V is TRBV20-1 and J is TRBJ1-1; no clear D. Germline assignment: CDR1 DFQATT and CDR2 SNEGSKA (reference sequence). CDR3 length: 11 residues. Trimming left V 6 bases short and J 0 bases short, with 5 bases between. The CDR3 DNA reads as TGCAGTGCGTTAGTGAACACTGAAGCTTTCTTT. Its protein product is CSALVNTEAFF.

This sequence joins TRBV18 and TRBJ2-2; a weak D match, TRBD1 (6 bases). Between the trimmed V and J ends, which lost 3 bases and 6 bases, there was a span of 11 bases. The CDR3 totals 14 residues. Germline loops: CDR1 KGHSH, CDR2 LQKENI. CDR3 sequence (DNA): TGTGCCAGCTCACCGGGACATATGGCCGGGGAGCTGTTTTTT. Its protein product is CASSPGHMAGELFF.

In DNA form, the CDR3 reads TGTGCCAGCAGTCAAATCGCAGCCTCTAGCACAGATACGCAGTATTTT. Translated: CASSQIAASSTDTQYF. This chain joins TRBV4-2 and TRBJ2-3; the D is unclear. Trimming removed 6 bases at V and 0 bases at J, with 16 bases between. This CDR3 contains 16 residues. Germline CDR1 is LGHNA and CDR2 is YNFKEQ.

The genes are TRBV19 and TRBJ1-5, with 9 bases fitting TRBD1. Germline trimming cut 7 bases from V and 0 bases from J; bases unmatched to any gene: 7. Per germline, CDR1 LNHDA and CDR2 SQIVND (reference sequence). This CDR3 contains 16 residues. CDR3 in amino acids: CASTVGQGLSNQPQHF. The CDR3 DNA is TGTGCCAGTACCGTGGGACAGGGTCTTAGCAATCAGCCCCAGCATTTT.

V is TRBV9 and J is TRBJ1-1, with D uncertain. The CDR3 covers 16 residues. V lost 0 bases and J 0 bases, leaving 12 bases between the germline ends. CDR1 SGDLS and CDR2 YYNGEE come from the germline V gene. CDR3 in DNA: TGTGCCAGCAGCGTAGGACCGAACTTTATGAACACTGAAGCTTTCTTT. It yields the protein CASSVGPNFMNTEAFF.

The chain combines TRBV5-4 with TRBJ2-7; 9 nucleotides agree with TRBD2. This CDR3 spans 15 amino acids. Germline trimming cut 0 bases from V and 2 bases from J; bases unmatched to any gene: 3. CDR1 is SGHNT, CDR2 YYREEE, per germline (reference sequence). The DNA for the CDR3 is TGTGCCAGCAGCTTGGACCTAGCGGGACCCTACGAGCAGTACTTC. Amino acid sequence: CASSLDLAGPYEQYF.

The gene calls are TRBV5-6 and TRBJ1-2; D not certain. The CDR3 has 12 amino acids. Trimming removed 2 bases at V and 6 bases at J, with 8 bases between. The V gene's germline CDR1 is SGHDT and CDR2 YYEEEE. The CDR3 coding sequence is TGTGCCAGCAGCTTACGGATGAATGGCTACACCTTC. It translates to CASSLRMNGYTF.

This clone was seen only once. The V and J genes are TRBV5-6 and TRBJ1-2; D is unresolved. The germline V gene has CDR1 SGHDT and CDR2 YYEEEE. V lost 0 bases to trimming and J lost 8 bases, with 8 bases between them. The CDR3 consists of 12 residues. The CDR3 sequence: CASSLGGRGYTF. The CDR3 coding sequence is TGTGCCAGCAGCTTGGGAGGGAGAGGCTACACCTTC. The full variable domain, completed using reference TRBV5-6 and TRBJ1-2, is DAGVTQSPTHLIKTRGQQVTLRCSPKSGHDTVSWYQQALGQGPQFIFQYYEEEERQRGNFPDRFSGHQFPNYSSELNVNALLLGDSALYLCASSLGGRGYTFGSGTRLTVV.

V usage is TRBV19 and J usage is TRBJ2-1; no firm D call. V shed 5 bases and J shed 11 bases, with 13 bases lying between them. CDR3 length equals 12 residues. The germline V gene has CDR1 LNHDA and CDR2 SQIVND (reference sequence). Here the CDR3 reads CASSPRQSQQFF. For the CDR3, the DNA is TGTGCCAGTAGTCCTCGCCAGTCTCAGCAGTTCTTC.

This chain uses TRBV5-4 with TRBJ2-7; 8 bases agree with TRBD1. Looked up from germline, CDR1 is SGHNT and CDR2 is YYREEE (reference sequence). Trimming removed 4 bases from V and 0 bases from J; junction bases left unmatched: 6. There are 15 residues in the CDR3. The CDR3 bases are TGTGCCAGCAGCCTGGGACAGGTAACCTCCTACGAGCAGTACTTC. Translated: CASSLGQVTSYEQYF.

This rearrangement joins TRBV5-1 to TRBJ2-7, with 11 bases lining up with TRBD2. The CDR3 runs 15 residues. Unmatched junction bases numbered 6, after V lost 4 bases and J lost 3 bases. Germline values: CDR1 SGHRS, CDR2 YFSETQ. The CDR3 loop reads CASSQLAGELYEQYF. The CDR3 DNA follows: TGCGCCAGCAGCCAACTAGCGGGAGAGCTCTACGAGCAGTACTTC. Using reference TRBV5-1 and TRBJ2-7 for the parts outside the CDR3, the full variable domain is KAGVTQTPRYLIKTRGQQVTLSCSPISGHRSVSWYQQTPGQGLQFLFEYFSETQRNKGNFPGRFSGRQFSNSRSEMNVSTLELGDSALYLCASSQLAGELYEQYFGPGTRLTVT.

V gene TRBV5-4 combines with J gene TRBJ2-7, with TRBD1 matching over 11 bases. There are 15 residues in the CDR3. Germline loops: CDR1 SGHNT, CDR2 YYREEE (reference sequence). V lost 2 bases and J lost 2; bases outside the gene matches: 3. The CDR3 sequence: CASSLGQGATYEQYF. CDR3 DNA sequence: TGTGCCAGCAGCTTAGGACAGGGGGCCACCTACGAGCAGTACTTC.

The rearrangement links TRBV30 to TRBJ2-1; TRBD2 is a possible D gene (5 bases). Germline assignment: CDR1 GTSNPN and CDR2 SVGIG (reference sequence). V lost 0 bases and J 3 bases, leaving 6 bases between the germline ends. The CDR3 extends over 13 amino acids. The CDR3 nucleotides are TGTGCCTGGAGTGTGGGAGACTACAATGAGCAGTTCTTC. It encodes CAWSVGDYNEQFF.

CDR3 sequence reads: CASSLRFGLAGGVTDTQYF. CDR3 DNA sequence: TGTGCCAGCAGTTTAAGGTTTGGGCTAGCGGGGGGAGTCACAGATACGCAGTATTTT. The chain employs TRBV27 and TRBJ2-3; 11 bases map to TRBD2. This CDR3 comprises 19 residues. The V segment lost 2 bases and the J segment 2 bases; nucleotides outside the gene matches: 12. Germline CDR1 reads MNHEY; CDR2 reads SMNVEV (reference sequence).

The chain is built from TRBV19 and TRBJ2-7; possibly TRBD2 for D (6 bases). The CDR3 length is 13 residues. Trimming pared 8 bases from V and 4 bases from J, leaving 15 bases between. Germline CDR1 is LNHDA and CDR2 is SQIVND (reference sequence). The CDR3 loop reads CASPPGEEYEQYF. Here the CDR3 DNA reads TGTGCCAGTCCCCCGGGAGAAGAGTACGAGCAGTACTTC.

The V gene is TRBV6-6, the J gene TRBJ2-7; 10 bases map to TRBD2. The CDR3 runs to 16 residues. Per germline, CDR1 MNHNY and CDR2 SVGAGI (reference sequence). The junction had 6 bases not matched to a gene; V was cut back by 4 bases and J by 0 bases. The CDR3 bases are TGTGCCAGCAGTTGGTTTAGCGGGGGGACCTCCTACGAGCAGTACTTC. It codes for CASSWFSGGTSYEQYF.

This sequence joins TRBV9 and TRBJ2-1, with D tentatively TRBD2 (7 bases). CDR3 length equals 17 residues. V lost 4 bases to trimming and J lost 8 bases, with 25 bases between them. Germline V lookup: CDR1 SGDLS, CDR2 YYNGEE. This CDR3 is CASSPPLLRGGGYEQFF. The CDR3 region has the DNA TGTGCCAGCAGCCCCCCCCTTTTACGGGGCGGGGGCTATGAGCAGTTCTTC.